These 28 T cell receptor beta chains share one sample of origin, sequenced in a study of T cells in Graves' hyperthyroidism and ophthalmopathy. Regions amplified from RNA transcripts were the TCR beta CDR3 regions. Primed by the HTBI set, a first-round RT-PCR was run on the TCR CDR3. In TCRdb, the multiplex PCR reads were re-called with MiXCR into one record per CDR3 protein. The data contain around 520,000 distinct CDR3 sequences, 11% to 15% of them seen just once; the ten biggest clones take up over 11%. What was sequenced was blood. These receptors were collected from a woman aged 40-49 years with Graves' hyperthyroidism.

The genes are TRBV6-1 and TRBJ2-1; D is perhaps TRBD1 or TRBD2 (5 bases each). Trimming left V 1 base short and J 4 bases short, with 14 bases between. This CDR3 region has 16 residues. Germline values: CDR1 MNHNS, CDR2 SASEGT. The CDR3 DNA reads as TGTGCCAGCAGTGAAGAGGGAGCGACAGTTTACAATGAGCAGTTCTTC. Its protein is CASSEEGATVYNEQFF.

This clonotype showed up just a few times. This sequence may be a read error, since a much larger clone differs from it by one base. V and J are TRBV5-1 and TRBJ1-1; D remains ambiguous. The CDR3 runs to 13 residues. Trimming stripped 1 base from V and 4 bases from J, with 8 bases between. The V gene's germline CDR1 is SGHRS and CDR2 YFSETQ. CDR3 sequence: CASSLNVSTEAFF. In DNA form, the CDR3 reads TGCGCCAGCAGCTTGAACGTGAGCACTGAAGCTTTCTTT.

In its sample, this clonotype was seen many times. The chain carries TRBV28 and TRBJ2-1; D ambiguous. Looked up from germline, CDR1 is MDHEN and CDR2 is SYDVKM. The CDR3 runs 13 residues. V lost 3 bases and J lost 8, with 11 bases in between. CDR3 sequence reads: CASSFFSSDEQFF. The CDR3 coding sequence is TGTGCCAGCAGTTTTTTCTCTTCAGATGAGCAGTTCTTC.

This clonotype came up many times. This chain uses TRBV18 with TRBJ1-2; 7 bases are a match to TRBD1. From germline, CDR1 is KGHSH and CDR2 LQKENI. CDR3 length: 16 amino acids. V lost 3 bases and J lost 8; bases outside the gene matches: 15. CDR3 protein: CASSPGQQVQRYGYTF. CDR3 in DNA: TGTGCCAGCTCACCGGGACAGCAGGTCCAGCGCTACGGCTACACCTTC. The variable domain in full, completed from reference TRBV18 and TRBJ1-2, reads NAGVMQNPRHLVRRRGQEARLRCSPMKGHSHVYWYRQLPEEGLKFMVYLQKENIIDESGMPKERFSAEFPKEGPSILRIQQVVRGDSAAYFCASSPGQQVQRYGYTFGSGTRLTVV.

CDR3 in DNA: TGCAGTGCGATCAGGGTCGGTTGGGCTGAAGCTTTCTTT. Protein sequence: CSAIRVGWAEAFF. V gene TRBV20-1 combines with J gene TRBJ1-1; possibly TRBD1 for D (5 bases). Trimming left V 6 bases short and J 6 bases short, with 17 bases between. Germline CDR1 is DFQATT and CDR2 is SNEGSKA (reference sequence). The CDR3 covers 13 residues.

The J gene is TRBJ1-2, the V gene TRBV3-1, with D possibly TRBD1 on 5 matching bases. CDR1 and CDR2 from the germline V gene are LGHDT and YNNKEL (reference sequence). CDR3 size: 15 residues. Trimming stripped 4 bases from V and 5 bases from J, with 17 bases between. The CDR3 DNA reads as TGTGCCAGCAGCCCATGGGAGGGGTTGAGGTATGGCTACACCTTC. Protein: CASSPWEGLRYGYTF.

The chain combines TRBV13 with TRBJ2-6, with D maybe TRBD1 (5 bases). The germline gives CDR1 PRHDT, CDR2 FYEKMQ (reference sequence). The CDR3 covers 16 residues. With 2 bases removed from V and 3 bases from J, the gap between germline ends came to 11 bases. The CDR3 DNA is TGTGCCAGCAGCTTAATGGGCAGGGATGGGGCCAACGTCCTGACTTTC. Protein: CASSLMGRDGANVLTF.

This clonotype was counted between two and nine times. The rearrangement uses TRBV20-1 and TRBJ2-4; perhaps TRBD1 as D (6 bases). Trimming stripped 6 bases from V and 3 bases from J, with 9 bases between. The germline V gene encodes CDR1 DFQATT and CDR2 SNEGSKA (reference sequence). CDR3 length: 12 residues. The CDR3 bases are TGCAGTGCGGGACAAAACAAAAACATTCAGTACTTC. Translated, it gives CSAGQNKNIQYF.

This clonotype appeared many times. V gene TRBV20-1 combines with J gene TRBJ2-1; D might be TRBD2 (5 bases). Germline V lookup: CDR1 DFQATT, CDR2 SNEGSKA (reference sequence). There are 13 residues in the CDR3. Trimming left V 0 bases short and J 7 bases short, with 10 bases between. The CDR3 bases are TGCAGTGCTAGAGATGGGAGTTTAAATGAGCAGTTCTTC. Translating it yields CSARDGSLNEQFF.

DNA for the CDR3: TGTGCCAGTAGTACAGGGGGAAGCTCCTACAATGAGCAGTTCTTC. Translated, it gives CASSTGGSSYNEQFF. V is TRBV19 and J is TRBJ2-1, with 7 nucleotides matching TRBD1. CDR3 length: 15 residues. Germline CDR1 is LNHDA and CDR2 is SQIVND (reference sequence). After removal of 4 bases from V and 0 bases from J, the junction contained 3 bases not matched to a gene.

This clonotype occurred many times. This sequence joins TRBV28 and TRBJ1-1; D is undetermined. V lost 5 bases and J 7 bases, leaving 14 bases between the germline ends. The CDR3 has 13 amino acids. Germline values: CDR1 MDHEN, CDR2 SYDVKM. CDR3 loop: CASSHPPTVEAFF. The CDR3 nucleotides read TGTGCCAGCAGTCACCCCCCTACAGTTGAAGCTTTCTTT.

This clonotype was seen many times. The V and J genes are TRBV13 and TRBJ2-1; TRBD2 aligns across 9 bases. Trimming cost V 4 bases and J 3 bases; bases outside gene matches: 13. Per germline, CDR1 PRHDT and CDR2 FYEKMQ (reference sequence). CDR3 length equals 18 residues. Written as DNA, the CDR3 is TGTGCCAGCAGCTCCGTTGGTGGCGGGAGGGCCTACTACAATGAGCAGTTCTTC. Amino acids: CASSSVGGGRAYYNEQFF.

The chain combines TRBV15 with TRBJ1-6; TRBD1 is a possible D gene (5 bases). The CDR3 loop spans 14 amino acids. The ends were cut back, 1 base at V and 7 bases at J, with 8 bases in the middle. Germline V lookup: CDR1 LNHNV, CDR2 YYDKDF (reference sequence). The CDR3 nucleotides read TGTGCCACCAGCAGAGTGACAGTCAATTCACCCCTCCACTTT. Translated: CATSRVTVNSPLHF.

Only a few counts were recorded for this clonotype. The chain links TRBV16 to TRBJ2-1; TRBD2 matches 9 bases. V shed 1 base and J 8 bases; nucleotides not matched to a gene: 6. CDR1 and CDR2 from the germline V gene are KGHSY and FQNENV. The CDR3 contains 15 residues. CDR3 nucleotides: TGTGCCAGCAGCCAATTGGCTAGCGGGACCGATGAGCAGTTCTTC. Translating gives CASSQLASGTDEQFF.

This clonotype was counted at least ten times. J is TRBJ2-7 and V is TRBV7-2; D not certain. Per germline, CDR1 SGHTA and CDR2 FQGNSA. This CDR3 is 14 amino acids long. Trimming cost V 2 bases and J 2 bases, with 10 bases left between them. The CDR3 region has the DNA TGTGCCAGCAGCTTATCCTCCTCAGCCTACGAGCAGTACTTC. Amino acid sequence: CASSLSSSAYEQYF. The whole variable domain, filled in from reference TRBV7-2 and TRBJ2-7, reads GAGVSQSPSNKVTEKGKDVELRCDPISGHTALYWYRQSLGQGLEFLIYFQGNSAPDKSGLPSDRFSAERTGGSVSTLTIQRTQQEDSAVYLCASSLSSSAYEQYFGPGTRLTVT.

This chain joins TRBV6-1 and TRBJ2-5; TRBD2 matches 9 bases. V gave up 6 bases and J gave up 5 bases; unmatched junction bases: 10. CDR1 and CDR2 from the germline V gene are MNHNS and SASEGT. This CDR3 comprises 15 residues. The CDR3 loop reads CASRGVAGDRETQYF. The CDR3 nucleotides are TGTGCCAGCAGGGGGGTAGCGGGAGATCGGGAGACCCAGTACTTC.

The table lists this clonotype with many counts. The V and J genes are TRBV5-1 and TRBJ2-1; 8 bases line up with TRBD1. This CDR3 is 15 amino acids long. V dropped 3 bases and J dropped 5; count of bases not matched to a gene: 7. The germline CDR1 and CDR2 sequences are SGHRS and YFSETQ. The CDR3 DNA follows: TGCGCCAGCAGCTCCCGACAGGGGATACACAATGAGCAGTTCTTC. Translating it yields CASSSRQGIHNEQFF.

At least ten counts were recorded for this clonotype. The chain couples TRBV27 to TRBJ2-2; possible D gene TRBD1, 6 bases. This CDR3 region has 15 residues. V lost 2 bases, J lost 4 bases, and 11 bases lay in between. CDR1 is MNHEY and CDR2 is SMNVEV in the germline V gene (reference sequence). CDR3: CASSLGQGTTGELFF. The CDR3 DNA reads as TGTGCCAGCAGTTTAGGGCAGGGGACCACCGGGGAGCTGTTTTTT.

This rearrangement joins TRBV5-7 to TRBJ2-4, with TRBD1 matching over 7 bases. TRBV5-7 is assigned to the ORF class and has an uncertain function. V lost 0 bases to trimming and J lost 3 bases; unmatched junction nucleotides: 12. This CDR3 contains 18 residues. The CDR3 DNA is TGTGCCAGCAGCTTGGATTGGTGTCGGACAGGCAACAAAAACATTCAGTACTTC. Amino acids: CASSLDWCRTGNKNIQYF.

The CDR3 DNA is TGCAGCGTTGGGTTTGGGCAGTACAATGAGCAGTTCTTC. Encoded protein: CSVGFGQYNEQFF. This chain links TRBV29-1 with TRBJ2-1; the D is unclear. The germline V gene encodes CDR1 SQVTM and CDR2 ANQGSEA. Deletions cut 4 bases from V and 4 bases from J, with 11 bases between. The CDR3 length is 13 residues.

This clonotype was observed a few times. The chain's CDR3 is CASQGQGANTGELFF. CDR3 DNA: TGTGCCAGCCAGGGGCAGGGGGCGAACACCGGGGAGCTGTTTTTT. The gene calls are TRBV28 and TRBJ2-2, with 7 bases lining up with TRBD1. J was trimmed by 0 bases and V by 8 bases; bases with no gene match: 6. The germline V gene has CDR1 MDHEN and CDR2 SYDVKM. This CDR3 region has 15 residues. The complete variable domain, with remaining parts taken from reference TRBV28 and TRBJ2-2, reads DVKVTQSSRYLVKRTGEKVFLECVQDMDHENMFWYRQDPGLGLRLIYFSYDVKMKEKGDIPEGYSVSREKKERFSLILESASTNQTSMYLCASQGQGANTGELFFGEGSRLTVL.

This clonotype was picked up a small number of times. The chain couples TRBV5-1 to TRBJ2-7; TRBD1 matches at 7 bases. Losses at the gene ends were 5 bases for V and 1 base for J; bases not matched to a gene: 9. The CDR3 loop spans 15 amino acids. Germline CDR1 reads SGHRS; CDR2 reads YFSETQ. This CDR3 is CASRRSGTDSYEQYF. DNA for the CDR3: TGCGCCAGCAGGAGGTCCGGGACAGATTCCTACGAGCAGTACTTC.

In this sample, this clonotype turned up many times. The V call is TRBV5-1, the J call TRBJ2-1; D remains ambiguous. The germline V gene encodes CDR1 SGHRS and CDR2 YFSETQ. The CDR3 is made up of 14 amino acids. The V end lost 0 bases, the J end lost 2 bases, and 6 bases lay between the germline ends. In DNA form, the CDR3 reads TGCGCCAGCAGCTTGGGGGAACCCTACAATGAGCAGTTCTTC. Protein product: CASSLGEPYNEQFF.

Many counts were recorded for this clonotype. CDR3 region: CASSERSHSYEQYF. The CDR3 region has the DNA TGTGCCAGCAGCGAGCGATCGCACTCCTACGAGCAGTACTTC. This rearrangement joins TRBV3-1 to TRBJ2-7; D is uncertain. Germline V gene lookup returns CDR1 LGHDT and CDR2 YNNKEL (reference sequence). The CDR3 is 14 residues long. Between the trimmed V and J ends, which lost 5 bases and 0 bases, there was a span of 11 bases.

V gene TRBV10-3 combines with J gene TRBJ2-3; 11 bases are a match to TRBD2. The V gene's germline CDR1 is ENHRY and CDR2 SYGVKD. J was trimmed by 2 bases and V by 4 bases; bases with no gene match: 8. This CDR3 contains 17 residues. The CDR3: CAISAAETSGITDTQYF. CDR3 coding DNA: TGTGCCATCAGTGCGGCGGAGACTAGCGGGATCACAGATACGCAGTATTTT.

This clonotype occurred many times. The chain has TRBV28 and TRBJ1-3; the D is unclear. Trimming cost V 1 base and J 6 bases, with 10 bases left between them. CDR1 MDHEN and CDR2 SYDVKM come from the germline V gene. The CDR3 has 14 residues. The CDR3 region has the DNA TGTGCCAGCAGTTTATCGAGGGTGGCAAACACCATATATTTT. Translation gives CASSLSRVANTIYF. Drawing the rest from reference TRBV28 and TRBJ1-3, the complete variable domain is DVKVTQSSRYLVKRTGEKVFLECVQDMDHENMFWYRQDPGLGLRLIYFSYDVKMKEKGDIPEGYSVSREKKERFSLILESASTNQTSMYLCASSLSRVANTIYFGEGSWLTVV.

In its sample, this clonotype was seen many times. The gene calls are TRBV10-3 and TRBJ1-1; D uncertain. The V end lost 2 bases, the J end lost 0 bases, and 7 bases lay between the germline ends. In germline, CDR1 is ENHRY, CDR2 SYGVKD. The CDR3 has 14 residues. CDR3 in DNA: TGTGCCATCAGTGAGGGCAGCCTGAACACTGAAGCTTTCTTT. Encoded protein: CAISEGSLNTEAFF.

This clonotype was observed a handful of times. A read error is possible here, since a much larger clone lies one base away. The chain employs TRBV10-3 and TRBJ2-7; the match to TRBD2 covers 7 bases. Germline V lookup: CDR1 ENHRY, CDR2 SYGVKD. This CDR3 has 14 amino acids. The CDR3: CAISDRTSSSEKYF. DNA for the CDR3: TGTGCCATCAGTGACAGGACTAGTTCATCCGAGAAGTACTTC.